Each of the 15 T cell receptor beta chains below was sequenced from the same sample in a study of CD8 T cells in ankylosing spondylitis. Study results and caveats: What seemed typical of ankylosing spondylitis blood was a TCR beta motif built from several highly homologous variants.

TCRdb itself ran the 5' RACE reads through MiXCR, one entry per CDR3 protein. The profile shows hundreds of thousands of distinct CDR3 sequences, about 10% of them singletons. No antigen has been assigned to these receptors. The sample consisted of blood, either unsorted or a sorted T cell fraction (not recorded which). These TCRs come from a male donor with ankylosing spondylitis.

The sample holds a few counts of this clonotype. V is TRBV7-2 and J is TRBJ2-7; D perhaps matches TRBD2 (5 bases). Germline V CDR1 and CDR2: SGHTA, FQGNSA. The ends were cut back, 1 base at V and 7 bases at J, with 20 bases in the middle. This CDR3 is built from 16 residues. CDR3 loop: CASSLGGRLSYGEQYF. The DNA for the CDR3 is TGTGCCAGCAGCTTAGGTGGGAGACTAAGCTACGGGGAGCAGTACTTC.

This clonotype appeared a few times. The rearrangement links TRBV11-2 to TRBJ1-4; D is uncertain. V was pared by 8 bases and J by 2 bases, with 9 bases between. Germline V gene sequence: CDR1 SGHAT, CDR2 FQNNGV. The CDR3 extends over 13 amino acids. As DNA, the CDR3 is TGTGCCAGCGTTGGGTGGACTAATGAAAAACTGTTTTTT. Translated, it gives CASVGWTNEKLFF.

The chain carries TRBV5-6 and TRBJ2-3; 12 bases are shared with TRBD1. Trimming at V came to 5 bases and at J to 14 bases, leaving 12 bases not matched to a gene. Germline CDR1 SGHDT, CDR2 YYEEEE. The CDR3 totals 14 residues. The CDR3 nucleotides read TGTGCCAGCAGTACGGGACAGGGGGCTAGGAGGAGGTATTTT. Protein product: CASSTGQGARRRYF.

There are a few counts of this clonotype. The V gene is TRBV5-1, the J gene TRBJ1-1; D gene unclear. V gave up 0 bases and J gave up 0 bases, with 9 bases separating them. The CDR3 contains 15 residues. The germline CDR1 and CDR2 sequences are SGHRS and YFSETQ. The CDR3 DNA follows: TGCGCCAGCAGCTTGGAGGGCAGTTTGAACACTGAAGCTTTCTTT. It encodes CASSLEGSLNTEAFF.

This clonotype has only a few counts. V gene TRBV7-2 combines with J gene TRBJ1-1; tentative D call: TRBD1 (6 bases). Germline values: CDR1 SGHTA, CDR2 FQGNSA. There are 14 residues in the CDR3. The ends were cut back, 4 bases at V and 6 bases at J, with 15 bases in the middle. CDR3 residues: CASSSYTGSSEAFF. The CDR3 DNA sequence: TGTGCCAGCAGCTCATACACAGGGAGCTCTGAAGCTTTCTTT.

In this sample, this clonotype turned up a few times. The chain uses TRBV20-1 and TRBJ2-7; the D gene is possibly TRBD2 (5 bases). Trimming left V 3 bases short and J 7 bases short, with 16 bases between. This CDR3 has 13 amino acids. Germline V CDR1 and CDR2: DFQATT, SNEGSKA (reference sequence). The CDR3 is CSASPPRAGEQYF. CDR3 bases: TGCAGTGCTAGCCCCCCGAGGGCTGGTGAGCAGTACTTC.

The gene calls are TRBV6-1 and TRBJ2-5; D uncertain. This CDR3 region has 13 residues. Germline values: CDR1 MNHNS, CDR2 SASEGT. The V end lost 4 bases, the J end lost 2 bases, and 8 bases lay between the germline ends. The CDR3 spells CASSGWSQETQYF. CDR3 DNA sequence: TGTGCCAGCAGTGGTTGGTCACAAGAGACCCAGTACTTC.

This clonotype occurred many times. The chain couples TRBV5-1 to TRBJ2-1, with 14 nucleotides matching TRBD2. The CDR3 totals 15 residues. Unmatched junction bases numbered 5, after V lost 4 bases and J lost 8 bases. Germline CDR1 and CDR2: SGHRS and YFSETQ. The CDR3 nucleotides read TGCGCCAGCAGCCGACTAGCGGGGGGGCGGGATGAGCAGTTCTTC. Residues: CASSRLAGGRDEQFF.

The chain links TRBV20-1 to TRBJ2-5, with D perhaps TRBD2 (6 bases). CDR3 length: 13 residues. Deletions cut 3 bases from V and 2 bases from J, with 10 bases between. Germline V gene data show CDR1 as DFQATT and CDR2 as SNEGSKA (reference sequence). The CDR3 is CSASYGGQETQYF. DNA for the CDR3: TGCAGTGCTAGCTACGGAGGGCAAGAGACCCAGTACTTC.

This clonotype has only a few counts. The gene calls are TRBV7-6 and TRBJ2-2; no definite D call. CDR1 SGHVS and CDR2 FNYEAQ come from the germline V gene. The length of the CDR3 is 17 residues. V was cut by 1 base and J by 2 bases, with 14 bases left in between. CDR3 loop: CASSLVSPSYNTGELFF. In DNA, the CDR3 is TGTGCCAGCAGCTTAGTCTCCCCTTCTTACAACACCGGGGAGCTGTTTTTT.

This clonotype was counted at least ten times. The CDR3 loop reads CSVESRGQGEQYF. The CDR3 DNA reads TGCAGCGTTGAATCCAGGGGGCAGGGCGAGCAGTACTTC. The rearrangement joins TRBV29-1 to TRBJ2-7, with TRBD1 matching 8 bases. Germline CDR1 is SQVTM and CDR2 is ANQGSEA. The CDR3 is made up of 13 amino acids. V was pared by 2 bases and J by 6 bases, with 6 bases of the junction left unmatched.

Comment on this clonotype: This may stem from a read error, because a much larger clone lies one nucleotide away. The chain combines TRBV14 with TRBJ1-1; no clear D. This CDR3 comprises 13 residues. CDR1 is SGHDN and CDR2 is FVKESK in the germline V gene. V lost 0 bases, J lost 1 base, and 3 bases lay in between. DNA for the CDR3: TGTGCCAGCAGCCAAGAGACGAACACTGAAGCTTTCTTT. It encodes CASSQETNTEAFF.

This chain connects TRBV18 to TRBJ1-2; D is unresolved. The CDR3 is 16 amino acids. V shed 6 bases and J shed 0 bases, with 17 bases lying between them. Germline CDR1 KGHSH, CDR2 LQKENI. This CDR3 reads CASSRSRGDTNYGYTF. CDR3 nucleotide sequence: TGTGCCAGCTCGCGGTCGCGCGGGGATACTAACTATGGCTACACCTTC.

In its sample, this clonotype was seen a few times. The chain employs TRBV20-1 and TRBJ2-3; a possible D gene is TRBD1 (5 bases). Germline V lookup: CDR1 DFQATT, CDR2 SNEGSKA (reference sequence). The V and J ends lost 4 bases and 2 bases respectively, with 10 bases between them. The CDR3 is 13 amino acids. The CDR3: CSAKQGSTDTQYF. DNA of the CDR3: TGCAGTGCTAAGCAGGGTTCCACAGATACGCAGTATTTT.

The chain recombines TRBV5-5 with TRBJ1-2, with D unresolved. Germline CDR1 is SGHKS and CDR2 is YYEKEE (reference sequence). CDR3 length equals 13 residues. V lost 0 bases and J 4 bases, leaving 7 bases between the germline ends. The CDR3 nucleotides read TGTGCCAGCAGCTTGGTCAGCGCCTATGGCTACACCTTC. This translates into CASSLVSAYGYTF.